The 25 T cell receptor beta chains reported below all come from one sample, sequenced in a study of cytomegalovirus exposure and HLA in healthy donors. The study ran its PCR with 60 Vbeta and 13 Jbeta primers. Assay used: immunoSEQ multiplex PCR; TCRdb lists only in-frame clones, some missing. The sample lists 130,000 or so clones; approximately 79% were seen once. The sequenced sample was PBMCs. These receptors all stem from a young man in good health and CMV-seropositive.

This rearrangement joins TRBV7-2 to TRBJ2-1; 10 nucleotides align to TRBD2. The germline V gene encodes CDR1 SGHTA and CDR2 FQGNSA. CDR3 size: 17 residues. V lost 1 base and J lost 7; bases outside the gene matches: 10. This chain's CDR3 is CASSLVPPGLAENEQFF. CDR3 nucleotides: TGTGCCAGCAGCTTAGTACCCCCCGGACTAGCGGAGAATGAGCAGTTCTTC.

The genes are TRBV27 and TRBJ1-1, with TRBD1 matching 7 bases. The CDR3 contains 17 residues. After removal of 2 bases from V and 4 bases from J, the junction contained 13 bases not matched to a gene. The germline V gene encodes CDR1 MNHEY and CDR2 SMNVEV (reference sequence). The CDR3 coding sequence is TGTGCCAGCAGTTTAAAGGGGTATTCGACAGGGCCCACTGAAGCTTTCTTT. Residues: CASSLKGYSTGPTEAFF.

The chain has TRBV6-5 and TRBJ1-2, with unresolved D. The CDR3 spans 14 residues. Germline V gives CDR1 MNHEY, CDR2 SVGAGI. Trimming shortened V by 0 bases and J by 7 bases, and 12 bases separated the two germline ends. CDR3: CASSYSRVGFGYTF. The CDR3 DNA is TGTGCCAGCAGTTACTCGAGGGTGGGGTTTGGCTACACCTTC.

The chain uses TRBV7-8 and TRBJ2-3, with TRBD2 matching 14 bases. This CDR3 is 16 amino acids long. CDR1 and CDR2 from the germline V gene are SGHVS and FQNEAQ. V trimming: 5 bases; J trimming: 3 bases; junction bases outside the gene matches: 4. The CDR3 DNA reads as TGTGCCAGCAGCACTCGACTAGCGGGAGGGACAGATACGCAGTATTTT. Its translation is CASSTRLAGGTDTQYF.

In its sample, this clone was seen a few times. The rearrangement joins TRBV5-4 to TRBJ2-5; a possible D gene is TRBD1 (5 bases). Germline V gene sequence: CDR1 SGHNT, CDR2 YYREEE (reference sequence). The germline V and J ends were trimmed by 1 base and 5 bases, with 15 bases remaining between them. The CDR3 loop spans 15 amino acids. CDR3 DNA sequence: TGTGCCAGCAGCTTGCCTAGGGGCTCCCCGGAGACCCAGTACTTC. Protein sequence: CASSLPRGSPETQYF.

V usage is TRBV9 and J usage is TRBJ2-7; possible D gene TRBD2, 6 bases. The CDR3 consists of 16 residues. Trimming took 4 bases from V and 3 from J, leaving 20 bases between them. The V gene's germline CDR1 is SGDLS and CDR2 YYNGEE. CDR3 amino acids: CASSPTLGGGNYEQYF. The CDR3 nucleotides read TGTGCCAGCAGCCCAACCCTTGGTGGCGGGAACTACGAGCAGTACTTC.

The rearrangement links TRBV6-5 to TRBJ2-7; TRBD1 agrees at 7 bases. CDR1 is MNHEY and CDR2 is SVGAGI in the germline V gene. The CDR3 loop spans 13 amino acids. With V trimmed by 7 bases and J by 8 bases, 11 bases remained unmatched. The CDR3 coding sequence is TGTGCCAGCACCCCCTCGGGACAGACACAGCAGTACTTC. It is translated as CASTPSGQTQQYF.

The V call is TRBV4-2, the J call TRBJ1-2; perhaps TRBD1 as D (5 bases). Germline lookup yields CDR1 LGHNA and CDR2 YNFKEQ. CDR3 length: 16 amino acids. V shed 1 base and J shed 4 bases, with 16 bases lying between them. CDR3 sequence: CASSQASGQGGYGYTF. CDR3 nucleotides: TGTGCCAGCAGCCAAGCCTCGGGCCAGGGTGGCTATGGCTACACCTTC.

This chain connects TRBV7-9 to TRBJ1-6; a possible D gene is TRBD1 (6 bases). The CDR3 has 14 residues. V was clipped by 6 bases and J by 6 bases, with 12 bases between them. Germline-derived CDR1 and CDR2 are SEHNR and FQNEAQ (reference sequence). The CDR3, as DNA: TGTGCCAGCAGAATACAGGGCGGTAATTCACCCCTCCACTTT. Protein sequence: CASRIQGGNSPLHF.

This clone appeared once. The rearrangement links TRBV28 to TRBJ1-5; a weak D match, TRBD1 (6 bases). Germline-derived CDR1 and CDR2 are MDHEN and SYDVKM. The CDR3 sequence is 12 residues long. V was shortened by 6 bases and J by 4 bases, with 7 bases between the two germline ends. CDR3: CASRGGNQPQHF. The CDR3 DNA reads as TGTGCCAGCAGAGGGGGAAATCAGCCCCAGCATTTT. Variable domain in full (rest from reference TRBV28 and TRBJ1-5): DVKVTQSSRYLVKRTGEKVFLECVQDMDHENMFWYRQDPGLGLRLIYFSYDVKMKEKGDIPEGYSVSREKKERFSLILESASTNQTSMYLCASRGGNQPQHFGDGTRLSIL.

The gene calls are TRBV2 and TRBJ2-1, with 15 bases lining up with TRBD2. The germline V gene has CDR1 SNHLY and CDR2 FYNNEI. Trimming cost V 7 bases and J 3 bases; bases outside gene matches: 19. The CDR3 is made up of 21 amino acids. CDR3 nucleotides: TGTGCCAGCATCGACGCTTTTAAAGGACTAGCGGGGGGGCTGGACTACAATGAGCAGTTCTTC. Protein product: CASIDAFKGLAGGLDYNEQFF.

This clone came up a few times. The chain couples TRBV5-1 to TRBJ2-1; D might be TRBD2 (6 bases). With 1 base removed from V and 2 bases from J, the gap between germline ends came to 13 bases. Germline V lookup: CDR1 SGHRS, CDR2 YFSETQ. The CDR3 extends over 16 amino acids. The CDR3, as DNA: TGCGCCAGCAGCTTGTCCACGTCGGGGGCCTACAATGAGCAGTTCTTC. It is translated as CASSLSTSGAYNEQFF.

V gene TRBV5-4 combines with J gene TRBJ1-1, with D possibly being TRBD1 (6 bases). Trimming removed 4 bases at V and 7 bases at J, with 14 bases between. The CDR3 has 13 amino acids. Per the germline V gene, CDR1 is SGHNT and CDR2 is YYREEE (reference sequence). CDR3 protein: CASSLPGVVEAFF. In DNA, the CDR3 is TGTGCCAGCAGCCTTCCAGGGGTGGTTGAAGCTTTCTTT. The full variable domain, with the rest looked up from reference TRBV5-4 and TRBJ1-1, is ETGVTQSPTHLIKTRGQQVTLRCSSQSGHNTVSWYQQALGQGPQFIFQYYREEENGRGNFPPRFSGLQFPNYSSELNVNALELDDSALYLCASSLPGVVEAFFGQGTRLTVV.

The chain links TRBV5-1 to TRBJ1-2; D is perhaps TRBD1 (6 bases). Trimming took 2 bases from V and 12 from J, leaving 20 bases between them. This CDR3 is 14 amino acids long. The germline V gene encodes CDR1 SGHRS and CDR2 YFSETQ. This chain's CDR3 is CASSFSPITGLNTF. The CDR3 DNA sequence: TGCGCCAGCAGCTTCTCCCCCATTACAGGGTTGAACACCTTC.

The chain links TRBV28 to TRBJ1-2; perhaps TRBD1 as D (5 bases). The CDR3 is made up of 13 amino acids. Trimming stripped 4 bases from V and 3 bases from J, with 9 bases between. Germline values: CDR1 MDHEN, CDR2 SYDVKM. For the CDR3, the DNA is TGTGCCAGCAGTTCAGGGAGGGACTATGGCTACACCTTC. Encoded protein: CASSSGRDYGYTF.

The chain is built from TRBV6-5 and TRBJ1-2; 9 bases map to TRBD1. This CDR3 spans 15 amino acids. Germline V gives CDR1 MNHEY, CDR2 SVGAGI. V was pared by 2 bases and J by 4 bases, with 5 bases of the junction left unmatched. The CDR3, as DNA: TGTGCCAGCAGTTACCCGGGACAGGGAGTCTATGGCTACACCTTC. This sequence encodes CASSYPGQGVYGYTF.

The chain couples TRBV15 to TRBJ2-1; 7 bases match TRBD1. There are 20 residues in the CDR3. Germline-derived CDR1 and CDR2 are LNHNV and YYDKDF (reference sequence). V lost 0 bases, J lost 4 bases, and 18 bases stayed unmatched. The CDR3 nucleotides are TGTGCCACCAGCAGAGATTTGGGTGCCGACAGGGCCCACCCATACAATGAGCAGTTCTTC. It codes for CATSRDLGADRAHPYNEQFF.

The chain's CDR3 is CASSQYTYGYTF. The CDR3 DNA is TGTGCCAGCAGTCAGTACACCTATGGCTACACCTTC. This chain joins TRBV28 and TRBJ1-2; unclear D gene. Germline-derived CDR1 and CDR2 are MDHEN and SYDVKM. The CDR3 has 12 amino acids. V shed 5 bases and J shed 4 bases, with 8 bases lying between them.

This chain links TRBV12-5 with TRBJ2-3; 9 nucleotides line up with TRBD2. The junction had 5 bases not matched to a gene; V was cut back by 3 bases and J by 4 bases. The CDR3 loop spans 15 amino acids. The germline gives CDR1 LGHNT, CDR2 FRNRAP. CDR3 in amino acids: CASGFGGGAADTQYF. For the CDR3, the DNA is TGTGCTAGTGGTTTTGGCGGGGGGGCTGCAGATACGCAGTATTTT.

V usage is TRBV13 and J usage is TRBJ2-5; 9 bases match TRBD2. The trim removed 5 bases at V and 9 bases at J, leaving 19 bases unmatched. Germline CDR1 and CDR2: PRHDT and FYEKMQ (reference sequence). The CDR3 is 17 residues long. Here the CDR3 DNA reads TGTGCCAGCAGCGCCGGGACTAGCTCCTTGCTGGGATTGGCCCAGTACTTC. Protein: CASSAGTSSLLGLAQYF.

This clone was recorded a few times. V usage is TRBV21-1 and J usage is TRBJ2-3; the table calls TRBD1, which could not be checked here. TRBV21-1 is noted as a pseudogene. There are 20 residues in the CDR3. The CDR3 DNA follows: TGTGCCAGCAGCAAAATTTTCGCGGAAGACAGGGGGGGGAGCACAGATACGCAGTATTTT. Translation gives CASSKIFAEDRGGSTDTQYF.

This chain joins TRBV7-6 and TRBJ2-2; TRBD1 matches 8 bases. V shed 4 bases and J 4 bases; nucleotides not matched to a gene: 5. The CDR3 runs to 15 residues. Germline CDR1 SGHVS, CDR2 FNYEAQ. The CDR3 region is CASSYSGTGTGELFF. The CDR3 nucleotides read TGTGCCAGCAGCTACTCCGGGACAGGCACCGGGGAGCTGTTTTTT.

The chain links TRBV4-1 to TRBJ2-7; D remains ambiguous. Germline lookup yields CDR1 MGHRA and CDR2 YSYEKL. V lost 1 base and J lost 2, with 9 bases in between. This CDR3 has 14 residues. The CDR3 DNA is TGCGCCAGCAGCCAAGCTCAGCTAGCCTACGAGCAGTACTTC. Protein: CASSQAQLAYEQYF.

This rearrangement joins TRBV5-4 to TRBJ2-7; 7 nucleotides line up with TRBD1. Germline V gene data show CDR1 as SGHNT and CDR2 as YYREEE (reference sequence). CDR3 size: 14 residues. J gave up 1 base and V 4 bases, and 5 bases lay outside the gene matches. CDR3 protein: CASSRRDSSYEQYF. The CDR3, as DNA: TGTGCCAGCAGCCGCCGGGACAGTTCCTACGAGCAGTACTTC.

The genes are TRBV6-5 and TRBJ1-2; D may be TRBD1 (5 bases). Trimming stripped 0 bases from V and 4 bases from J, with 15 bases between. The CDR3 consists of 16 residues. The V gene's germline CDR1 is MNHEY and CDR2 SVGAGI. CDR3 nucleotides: TGTGCCAGCAGTTACTCGACGGGGGTCCGGGGCTATGGCTACACCTTC. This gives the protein CASSYSTGVRGYGYTF.